The entry that follows covers one TCR beta chain sequence. Its specificity is unknown. The data belong to a study of T-cell memory formation after mild COVID-19. Whole-study results and caveats: Contracting CD4+ clones sat mainly in CM and EM; CD8+ in EMRA. Memory cells collected pre-infection included some clones that later responded, suggesting cross-reactive memory joined. A balance of CD4 and CD8 characterized clones contracting day 15 to 85, whereas later expanders leaned CD4+.

The authors produced TCR alpha and TCR beta cDNA libraries with sample barcodes and UMIs by 5'RACE using constant-segment primers. TCRdb re-analysed the 5' RACE reads in MiXCR, keeping a single row per CDR3 protein. Of about 250,000 distinct CDR3 sequences listed, 15% to 20% were seen once; the top ten hold more than 20%. Losses at the gene ends were 1 base for V and 0 bases for J; bases not matched to a gene: 12. Per the germline V gene, CDR1 is DFQATT and CDR2 is SNEGSKA (reference sequence). The CDR3 runs to 18 residues. The material sequenced was PBMCs or a T cell subset sorted from them (not recorded which). The chain couples TRBV20-1 to TRBJ2-1; 7 bases agree with TRBD1. The sequence was collected from a young man who had mild COVID-19 (a few samples of this study predate the infection). Cell type and time point are not known. The CDR3 DNA is TGCAGTGCTAGAGGAAGAGGGGGCTCAATAGTCTCCTACAATGAGCAGTTCTTC. This sequence encodes CSARGRGGSIVSYNEQFF.